This entry is about one T cell receptor (beta chain). Positive CCR7 selection of CD45RO-negative cells yielded the naive CD8 cells, and terminally differentiated effector memory CD45RA+ cells were excluded. At a deep level, the assay was run. Each cell subset's genomic DNA was divided evenly among several immunoSEQ plates. Data came from immunoSEQ multiplex PCR; TCRdb stores just in-frame clones and leaves some out. The repertoire has about 820,000 clones, nearly 95% of them found once; the top ten carry more than 20%. This record belongs to a study of shared clonotypes between healthy human individuals. Germline V gene sequence: CDR1 SGHVS, CDR2 FQNEAQ. Germline trimming cut 0 bases from V and 6 bases from J; bases unmatched to any gene: 15. CDR3 length equals 20 residues.

The specimen sequenced was naive CD8+ T cells sorted from blood. The chain couples TRBV7-8 to TRBJ2-3; 13 bases agree with TRBD2. This TCR came from a man aged 25-45 years in good health. CDR3 sequence: CASSLAPAYETSGRLDTQYF. The CDR3 DNA sequence: TGTGCCAGCAGCTTAGCTCCGGCCTATGAGACTAGCGGGAGGCTGGATACGCAGTATTTT. The variable domain in full, with the rest retrieved from reference TRBV7-8 and TRBJ2-3, is GAGVSQSPRYKVAKRGQDVALRCDPISGHVSLFWYQQALGQGPEFLTYFQNEAQLDKSGLPSDRFFAERPEGSVSTLKIQRTQQEDSAVYLCASSLAPAYETSGRLDTQYFGPGTRLTVL.